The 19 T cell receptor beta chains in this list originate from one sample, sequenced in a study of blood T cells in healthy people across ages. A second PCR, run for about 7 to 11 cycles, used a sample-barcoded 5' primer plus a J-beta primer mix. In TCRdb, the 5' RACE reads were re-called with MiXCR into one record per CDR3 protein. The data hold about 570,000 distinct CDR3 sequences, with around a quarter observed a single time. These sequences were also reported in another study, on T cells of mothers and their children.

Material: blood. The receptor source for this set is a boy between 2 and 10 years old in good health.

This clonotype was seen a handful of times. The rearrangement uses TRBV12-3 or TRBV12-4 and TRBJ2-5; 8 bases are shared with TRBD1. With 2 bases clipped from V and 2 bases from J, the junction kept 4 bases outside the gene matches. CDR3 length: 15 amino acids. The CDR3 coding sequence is TGTGCCAGCAGTTTAATAACAGGGGGGCAAGAGACCCAGTACTTC. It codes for CASSLITGGQETQYF.

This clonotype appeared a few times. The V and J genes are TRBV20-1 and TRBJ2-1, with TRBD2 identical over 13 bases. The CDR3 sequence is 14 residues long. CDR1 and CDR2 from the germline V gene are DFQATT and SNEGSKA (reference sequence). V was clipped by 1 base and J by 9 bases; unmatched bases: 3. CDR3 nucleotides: TGCAGTGCTAGAGGGGGACTAGCGGGAAGTGAGCAGTTCTTC. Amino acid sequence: CSARGGLAGSEQFF.

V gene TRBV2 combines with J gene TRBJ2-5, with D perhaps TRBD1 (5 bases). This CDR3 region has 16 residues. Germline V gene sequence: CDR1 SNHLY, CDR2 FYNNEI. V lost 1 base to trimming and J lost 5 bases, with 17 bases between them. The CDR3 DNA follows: TGTGCCAGCAGTGAAGGTCCGGCAGGGATGTTTGAGACCCAGTACTTC. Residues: CASSEGPAGMFETQYF.

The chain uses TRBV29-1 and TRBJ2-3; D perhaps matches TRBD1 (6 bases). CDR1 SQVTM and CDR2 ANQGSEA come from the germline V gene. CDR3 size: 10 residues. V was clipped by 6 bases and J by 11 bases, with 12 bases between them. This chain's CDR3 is CSVRMGQQYF. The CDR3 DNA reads TGCAGCGTCCGTATGGGACAGCAGTATTTT.

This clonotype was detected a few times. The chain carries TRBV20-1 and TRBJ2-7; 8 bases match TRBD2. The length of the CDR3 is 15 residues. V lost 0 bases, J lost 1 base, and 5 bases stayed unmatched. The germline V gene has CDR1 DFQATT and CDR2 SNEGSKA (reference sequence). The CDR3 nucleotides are TGCAGTGCTAGAGATCCCAGCGGGAGTTCCTACGAGCAGTACTTC. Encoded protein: CSARDPSGSSYEQYF.

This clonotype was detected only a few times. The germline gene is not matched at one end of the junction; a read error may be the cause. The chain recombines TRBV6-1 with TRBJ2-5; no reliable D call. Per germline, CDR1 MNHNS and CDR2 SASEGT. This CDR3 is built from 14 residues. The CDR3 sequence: CASSEAYSQGTQYF. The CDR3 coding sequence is TGTGCCAGCAGTGAAGCGTACAGCCAAGGGACCCAGTACTTC.

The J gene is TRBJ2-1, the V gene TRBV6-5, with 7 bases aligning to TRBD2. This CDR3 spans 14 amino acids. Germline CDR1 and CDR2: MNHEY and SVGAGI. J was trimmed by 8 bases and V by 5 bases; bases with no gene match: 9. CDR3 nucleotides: TGTGCCAGCAGTGGGACTAACCGGTGGTATGAGCAGTTCTTC. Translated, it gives CASSGTNRWYEQFF.

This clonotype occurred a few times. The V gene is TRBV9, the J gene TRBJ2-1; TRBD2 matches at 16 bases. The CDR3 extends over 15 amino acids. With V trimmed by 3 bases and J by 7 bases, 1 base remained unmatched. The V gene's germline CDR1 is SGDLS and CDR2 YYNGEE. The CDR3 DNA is TGTGCCAGCAGCGCGGGACTAGCGGGGGGGAATGAGCAGTTCTTC. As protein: CASSAGLAGGNEQFF.

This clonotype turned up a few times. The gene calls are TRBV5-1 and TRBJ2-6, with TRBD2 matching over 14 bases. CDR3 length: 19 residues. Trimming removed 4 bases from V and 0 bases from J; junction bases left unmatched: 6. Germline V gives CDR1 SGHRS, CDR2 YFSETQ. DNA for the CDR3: TGCGCCAGCAGCCCGGGACTAGCGGGGGTATACTCTGGGGCCAACGTCCTGACTTTC. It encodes CASSPGLAGVYSGANVLTF. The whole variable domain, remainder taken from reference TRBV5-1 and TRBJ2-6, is KAGVTQTPRYLIKTRGQQVTLSCSPISGHRSVSWYQQTPGQGLQFLFEYFSETQRNKGNFPGRFSGRQFSNSRSEMNVSTLELGDSALYLCASSPGLAGVYSGANVLTFGAGSRLTVL.

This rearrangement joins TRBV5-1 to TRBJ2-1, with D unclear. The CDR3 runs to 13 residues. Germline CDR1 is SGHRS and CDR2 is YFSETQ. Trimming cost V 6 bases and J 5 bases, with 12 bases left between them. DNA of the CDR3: TGCGCCAGCAACGTGGGATTCGACAATGAGCAGTTCTTC. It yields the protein CASNVGFDNEQFF.

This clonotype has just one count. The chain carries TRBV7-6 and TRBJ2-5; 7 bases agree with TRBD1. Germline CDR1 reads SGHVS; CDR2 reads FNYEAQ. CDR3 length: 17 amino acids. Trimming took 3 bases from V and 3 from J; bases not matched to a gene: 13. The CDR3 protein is CASSFDRELKTKETQYF. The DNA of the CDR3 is TGTGCCAGCAGCTTTGACAGGGAATTAAAGACCAAAGAGACCCAGTACTTC.

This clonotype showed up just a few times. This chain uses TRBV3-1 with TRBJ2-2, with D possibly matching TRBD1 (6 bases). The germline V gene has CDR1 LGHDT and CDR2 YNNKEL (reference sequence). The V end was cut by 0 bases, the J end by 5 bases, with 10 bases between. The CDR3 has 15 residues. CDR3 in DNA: TGTGCCAGCAGCCAAGATTCAGGGGATACCGGGGAGCTGTTTTTT. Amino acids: CASSQDSGDTGELFF.

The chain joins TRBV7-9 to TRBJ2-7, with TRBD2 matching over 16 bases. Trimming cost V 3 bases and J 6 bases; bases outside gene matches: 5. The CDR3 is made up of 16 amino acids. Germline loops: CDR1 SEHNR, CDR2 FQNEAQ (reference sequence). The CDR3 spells CASSFAGLAGGSEQYF. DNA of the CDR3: TGTGCCAGCAGCTTCGCGGGACTAGCGGGGGGGAGCGAGCAGTACTTC. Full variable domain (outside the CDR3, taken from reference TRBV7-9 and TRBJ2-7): DTGVSQNPRHKITKRGQNVTFRCDPISEHNRLYWYRQTLGQGPEFLTYFQNEAQLEKSRLLSDRFSAERPKGSFSTLEIQRTEQGDSAMYLCASSFAGLAGGSEQYFGPGTRLTVT.

The CDR3 region has the DNA TGCGCCAGCAATCAAGCCCACGCAGGGGCGGATGGCTACACCTTC. Amino acid sequence: CASNQAHAGADGYTF. The chain joins TRBV4-3 to TRBJ1-2; D perhaps matches TRBD1 (6 bases). This CDR3 region has 15 residues. Trimming took off 7 bases at V and 6 bases at J, with 21 bases between the two ends. Per germline, CDR1 LGHNA and CDR2 YSLEER.

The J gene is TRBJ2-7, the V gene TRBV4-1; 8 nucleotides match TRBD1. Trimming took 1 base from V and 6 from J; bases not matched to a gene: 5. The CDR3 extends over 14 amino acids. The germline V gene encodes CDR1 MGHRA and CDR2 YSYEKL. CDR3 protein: CASSQGRTGPEQYF. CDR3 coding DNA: TGCGCCAGCAGCCAAGGGAGGACAGGGCCCGAGCAGTACTTC.

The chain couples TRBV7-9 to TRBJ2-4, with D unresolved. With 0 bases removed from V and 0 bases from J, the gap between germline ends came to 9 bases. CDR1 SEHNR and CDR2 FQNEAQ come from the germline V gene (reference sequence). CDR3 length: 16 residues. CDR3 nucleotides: TGTGCCAGCAGCTTAGCGGGGTATGCAGCCAAAAACATTCAGTACTTC. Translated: CASSLAGYAAKNIQYF. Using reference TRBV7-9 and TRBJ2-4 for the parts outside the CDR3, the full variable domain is DTGVSQNPRHKITKRGQNVTFRCDPISEHNRLYWYRQTLGQGPEFLTYFQNEAQLEKSRLLSDRFSAERPKGSFSTLEIQRTEQGDSAMYLCASSLAGYAAKNIQYFGAGTRLSVL.

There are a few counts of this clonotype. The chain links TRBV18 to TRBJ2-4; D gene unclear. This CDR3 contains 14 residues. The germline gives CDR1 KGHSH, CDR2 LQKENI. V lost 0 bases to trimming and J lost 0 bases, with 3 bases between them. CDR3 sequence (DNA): TGTGCCAGCTCACCACCGGTAGCCAAAAACATTCAGTACTTC. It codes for CASSPPVAKNIQYF.

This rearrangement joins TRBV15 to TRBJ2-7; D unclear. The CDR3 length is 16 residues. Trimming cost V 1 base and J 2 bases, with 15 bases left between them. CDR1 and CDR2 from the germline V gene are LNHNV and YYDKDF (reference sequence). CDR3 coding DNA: TGTGCCACCAGCAGAGCCAGGCTGGCCCGAACCTACGAGCAGTACTTC. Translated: CATSRARLARTYEQYF.

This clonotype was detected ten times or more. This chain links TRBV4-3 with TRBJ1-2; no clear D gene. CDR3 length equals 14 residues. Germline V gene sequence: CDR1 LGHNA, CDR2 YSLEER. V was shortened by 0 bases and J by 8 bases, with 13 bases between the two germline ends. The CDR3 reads CASSQDLAAGGYTF. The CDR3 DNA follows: TGCGCCAGCAGCCAAGATTTGGCGGCTGGAGGCTACACCTTC.